The clone carrying this TCR beta chain was counted between two and nine times. Its antigen is unidentified. Memory CD4+ cells were defined as CD4+CD45RO+CD25-. TRBV12-4/TRBJ1-2 clonotypes were amplified with adaptor-ligated barcode primers. TCRdb called the multiplex PCR reads again in MiXCR, with one record for every CDR3 protein. Of fewer than 400 distinct CDR3 sequences in the sample, about 15% are singletons; the top ten hold around 64%. Overall study findings and caveats: In terms of TCR gene usage, tumor memory CD4+ T cells clustered together with blood and lymph node memory CD4+ cells, as well as with lymph node naive CD4+ cells. Tumor-infiltrating Treg TCR alpha and beta sequences overlapped most with tumor naive CD4+ T cells, then blood naive.

The CDR3 runs to 14 residues. V lost 8 bases to trimming and J lost 4 bases, with 17 bases between them. The V gene is TRBV12-3 or TRBV12-4, the J gene TRBJ1-2; possible D gene TRBD1, 5 bases. Material: memory CD4+ T cells sorted from blood. The sample's subset: memory CD4+ T cells, CD4+CD45RO+CD25-. The sequence was collected from a female donor with breast cancer. CDR3 coding DNA: TGTGCCAGCTCCGGAGAGGGGTATAGCTATGGCTACACCTTC. As protein: CASSGEGYSYGYTF.